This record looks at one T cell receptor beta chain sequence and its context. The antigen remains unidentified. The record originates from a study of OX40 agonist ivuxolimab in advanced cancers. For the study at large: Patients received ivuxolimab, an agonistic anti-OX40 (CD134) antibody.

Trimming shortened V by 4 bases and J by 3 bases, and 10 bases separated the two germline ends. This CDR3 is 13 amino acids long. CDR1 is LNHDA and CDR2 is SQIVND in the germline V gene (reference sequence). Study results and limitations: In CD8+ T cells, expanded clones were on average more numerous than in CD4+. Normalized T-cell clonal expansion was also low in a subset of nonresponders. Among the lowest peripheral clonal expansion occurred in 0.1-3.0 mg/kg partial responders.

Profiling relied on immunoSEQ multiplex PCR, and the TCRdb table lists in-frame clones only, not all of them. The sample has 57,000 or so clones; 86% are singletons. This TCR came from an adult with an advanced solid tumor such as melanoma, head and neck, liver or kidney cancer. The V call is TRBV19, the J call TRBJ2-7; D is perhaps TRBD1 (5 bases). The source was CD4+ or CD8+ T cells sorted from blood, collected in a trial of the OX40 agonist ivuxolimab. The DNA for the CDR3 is TGTGCCAGTAGTAAGACAGAATTCTACGAGCAGTACTTC. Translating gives CASSKTEFYEQYF.